What follows are 19 T cell receptor beta chains derived from one specimen sequenced in a study of cytomegalovirus exposure and HLA in healthy donors. The PCR used 60 Vbeta and 13 Jbeta primers. Some clones are missing from TCRdb's copy, which holds only in-frame ones; the method was immunoSEQ multiplex PCR. The repertoire holds more than 200,000 clones, with about 75% as singletons. Sequencing was carried out using PBMCs. Receptors originate from a man between 18 and 35 years old in good health and CMV-seronegative.

This clone has a single count. This sequence joins TRBV7-2 and TRBJ1-4, with D perhaps matching TRBD1 (6 bases). Germline V gives CDR1 SGHTA, CDR2 FQGNSA. The CDR3 is 14 residues long. V lost 4 bases to trimming and J lost 8 bases, with 14 bases between them. CDR3 protein: CASSSGGAGEKLFF. The CDR3 nucleotides read TGTGCCAGCAGCTCCGGGGGGGCTGGAGAAAAACTGTTTTTT.

The rearrangement joins TRBV6-5 to TRBJ2-7; 7 nucleotides align to TRBD1. Germline CDR1 MNHEY, CDR2 SVGAGI. This CDR3 is 15 amino acids long. Losses at the gene ends were 10 bases for V and 1 base for J; bases not matched to a gene: 13. The CDR3 DNA is TGTGCCACCCTAAACAGGGGTTTAGATTCCTACGAGCAGTACTTC. Its protein product is CATLNRGLDSYEQYF.

The rearrangement links TRBV29-1 to TRBJ2-7; no firm D call. CDR3 size: 13 residues. Trimming left V 5 bases short and J 2 bases short, with 13 bases between. The germline CDR1 and CDR2 sequences are SQVTM and ANQGSEA. This chain's CDR3 is CSVQRFRAYEQYF. The DNA of the CDR3 is TGCAGCGTTCAGAGGTTCCGGGCCTACGAGCAGTACTTC.

The V and J genes are TRBV10-2 and TRBJ2-5; D gene unclear. Germline V gene data show CDR1 as WSHSY and CDR2 as SAAADI. V lost 2 bases to trimming and J lost 1 base, with 8 bases between them. The CDR3 is 14 amino acids. Here the CDR3 reads CASSEGPAQETQYF. The CDR3 DNA reads as TGCGCCAGCAGTGAGGGGCCAGCCCAAGAGACCCAGTACTTC.

In its sample, this clone was seen once. The chain has TRBV19 and TRBJ1-1; no clear D gene. CDR1 is LNHDA and CDR2 is SQIVND in the germline V gene (reference sequence). This CDR3 has 16 amino acids. V lost 6 bases and J lost 1, with 18 bases in between. The chain's CDR3 is CASSSLTLRGNTEAFF. Written as DNA, the CDR3 is TGTGCCAGTAGCAGTTTGACCCTAAGAGGGAACACTGAAGCTTTCTTT.

The chain joins TRBV9 to TRBJ2-1; 9 bases line up with TRBD1. With V trimmed by 2 bases and J by 5 bases, 17 bases remained unmatched. The CDR3 extends over 19 amino acids. Germline CDR1 and CDR2: SGDLS and YYNGEE. The CDR3 sequence: CASSVGGTGFSSGDNEQFF. The CDR3 nucleotides are TGTGCCAGCAGCGTCGGGGGGACAGGGTTCTCCTCAGGAGACAATGAGCAGTTCTTC.

The chain combines TRBV5-3 with TRBJ1-1; no reliable D call. TRBV5-3 is noted as an ORF with a role that remains uncertain. V dropped 0 bases and J dropped 5 bases, with 8 bases sitting between them. The CDR3 is made up of 13 amino acids. CDR3 sequence: CARSLVPGTEAFF. DNA of the CDR3: TGTGCCAGAAGCTTGGTCCCGGGAACTGAAGCTTTCTTT.

The rearrangement links TRBV5-1 to TRBJ1-2; TRBD1 matches 10 bases. The CDR3 runs to 15 residues. J lost 6 bases, V lost 3 bases, and 8 bases had no gene match. Germline loops: CDR1 SGHRS, CDR2 YFSETQ. The CDR3 loop is CASSSLTGGADGYTF. The DNA for the CDR3 is TGCGCCAGCAGCTCTTTGACAGGGGGCGCGGATGGCTACACCTTC.

The chain recombines TRBV9 with TRBJ1-2; the D is unclear. The CDR3 consists of 12 residues. Germline V lookup: CDR1 SGDLS, CDR2 YYNGEE. V was trimmed by 0 bases and J by 8 bases, leaving 8 bases between them. This chain's CDR3 is CASSVGGEGYTF. The CDR3 region has the DNA TGTGCCAGCAGCGTAGGAGGCGAGGGCTACACCTTC.

The chain uses TRBV4-3 and TRBJ1-2, with D maybe TRBD1 (6 bases). Trimming pared 0 bases from V and 7 bases from J, leaving 18 bases between. CDR1 is LGHNA, CDR2 YSLEER, per germline. CDR3 size: 16 residues. The CDR3 loop is CASSQDRGFSGVGYTF. Written as DNA, the CDR3 is TGCGCCAGCAGCCAAGATCGGGGCTTCTCAGGGGTTGGCTACACCTTC.

This clone was seen just once. The chain links TRBV5-6 to TRBJ2-7; D is possibly TRBD1 (5 bases). Trimming cost V 5 bases and J 0 bases, with 12 bases left between them. The germline V gene encodes CDR1 SGHDT and CDR2 YYEEEE. The CDR3 loop spans 14 amino acids. The CDR3 DNA follows: TGTGCCAGCAGTTCGCGGACACTCTCCTACGAGCAGTACTTC. Residues: CASSSRTLSYEQYF.

The CDR3 spells CASSQLYNEQFF. The DNA of the CDR3 is TGTGCCAGCAGCCAACTTTACAATGAGCAGTTCTTC. The J gene is TRBJ2-1, the V gene TRBV6-6; D is unclear. The CDR3 sequence is 12 residues long. Trimming took 6 bases from V and 4 from J, leaving 7 bases between them. Germline V gene lookup returns CDR1 MNHNY and CDR2 SVGAGI (reference sequence).

The V call is TRBV5-1, the J call TRBJ2-7; TRBD1 matches at 9 bases. Trimming at V came to 5 bases and at J to 5 bases, leaving 8 bases not matched to a gene. From germline, CDR1 is SGHRS and CDR2 YFSETQ. This CDR3 spans 14 amino acids. CDR3 sequence: CASRLTGGRDEQYF. CDR3 coding DNA: TGCGCCAGCAGATTGACAGGGGGTAGGGACGAGCAGTACTTC.

The chain joins TRBV5-1 to TRBJ1-3; D unclear. Germline V gives CDR1 SGHRS, CDR2 YFSETQ. V was trimmed by 4 bases and J by 0 bases, leaving 17 bases between them. This CDR3 region has 17 residues. The CDR3 reads CASSRELAPSSGNTIYF. As DNA, the CDR3 is TGCGCCAGCAGCCGGGAACTTGCGCCGAGCTCTGGAAACACCATATATTTT.

This clone was counted between two and nine times. V gene TRBV9 combines with J gene TRBJ2-4; D not certain. Trimming stripped 0 bases from V and 2 bases from J, with 15 bases between. Germline lookup yields CDR1 SGDLS and CDR2 YYNGEE. The CDR3 totals 17 residues. Here the CDR3 reads CASSVGSGEQSKNIQYF. CDR3 sequence (DNA): TGTGCCAGCAGCGTAGGGAGTGGCGAGCAATCCAAAAACATTCAGTACTTC.

The chain combines TRBV5-4 with TRBJ2-6, with TRBD2 matching 13 bases. The CDR3 has 19 residues. V lost 2 bases, J lost 2 bases, and 7 bases stayed unmatched. Germline CDR1 reads SGHNT; CDR2 reads YYREEE (reference sequence). DNA for the CDR3: TGTGCCAGCAGCTTTCCCCCTGGGACTAGCGGGACTGGGGCCAACGTCCTGACTTTC. The encoded protein is CASSFPPGTSGTGANVLTF.

V is TRBV9 and J is TRBJ2-7; TRBD1 agrees at 10 bases. Per germline, CDR1 SGDLS and CDR2 YYNGEE. V trimming: 4 bases; J trimming: 3 bases; junction bases outside the gene matches: 7. This CDR3 is 15 amino acids long. In DNA form, the CDR3 reads TGTGCCAGCAGCCCGCGGGACAGGGGAATCTACGAGCAGTACTTC. Translation: CASSPRDRGIYEQYF.

Only a few counts were recorded for this clone. CDR3 nucleotide sequence: TGTGCCAGCAGTGAGGCCCAGGGGCATAAACTAGCGGGGGCCACAGATACGCAGTATTTT. This gives the protein CASSEAQGHKLAGATDTQYF. The V call is TRBV6-1, the J call TRBJ2-3; TRBD2 aligns across 11 bases. The V segment lost 3 bases and the J segment 2 bases; nucleotides outside the gene matches: 16. Germline loops: CDR1 MNHNS, CDR2 SASEGT. The CDR3 is 20 residues long.

The rearrangement links TRBV7-9 to TRBJ1-1; TRBD1 matches 8 bases. J lost 4 bases, V lost 6 bases, and 7 bases had no gene match. Germline V lookup: CDR1 SEHNR, CDR2 FQNEAQ (reference sequence). The CDR3 sequence is 14 residues long. The chain's CDR3 is CASSRTRGPTEAFF. CDR3 coding DNA: TGTGCCAGCAGTCGAACCAGGGGGCCCACTGAAGCTTTCTTT.